Below, 6 T cell receptor beta chains from the same sample are listed, as sequenced in a study of OX40 agonist ivuxolimab in advanced cancers. Clones were sequenced by immunoSEQ multiplex PCR, and TCRdb holds only the in-frame ones, with some missing. The data contain fewer than 45,000 clones, around nine tenths of them singletons. The sequencing here drew on CD4+ or CD8+ T cells sorted from blood, taken in a trial of the OX40 agonist ivuxolimab. Receptors originate from an adult with an advanced solid tumor such as melanoma, head and neck, liver or kidney cancer.

The V and J genes are TRBV18 and TRBJ1-2, with D tentatively TRBD1 (5 bases). Germline CDR1 KGHSH, CDR2 LQKENI. This CDR3 region has 15 residues. V lost 0 bases, J lost 4 bases, and 12 bases lay in between. Written as DNA, the CDR3 is TGTGCCAGCTCACCACCGGTAAGGGACGGCTATGGCTACACCTTC. This codes for CASSPPVRDGYGYTF.

The chain joins TRBV19 to TRBJ2-5; no reliable D call. Germline assignment: CDR1 LNHDA and CDR2 SQIVND (reference sequence). There are 13 residues in the CDR3. The V gene lost 0 bases and the J gene lost 4 bases, with 6 bases spanning the gap. The CDR3 DNA sequence: TGTGCCAGTAGTATAGATCGTCCAGAGACCCAGTACTTC. Encoded protein: CASSIDRPETQYF.

This chain uses TRBV7-6 with TRBJ2-3; 11 bases line up with TRBD2. After removal of 4 bases from V and 3 bases from J, the junction contained 3 bases not matched to a gene. The CDR3 loop spans 15 amino acids. CDR1 SGHVS and CDR2 FNYEAQ come from the germline V gene. CDR3: CASSSLAGVTDTQYF. The CDR3 bases are TGTGCCAGCAGCTCACTAGCGGGAGTAACAGATACGCAGTATTTT. The whole variable domain, filled in from reference TRBV7-6 and TRBJ2-3, reads GAGVSQSPRYKVTKRGQDVALRCDPISGHVSLYWYRQALGQGPEFLTYFNYEAQQDKSGLPNDRFSAERPEGSISTLTIQRTEQRDSAMYRCASSSLAGVTDTQYFGPGTRLTVL.

CDR3: CASSRQGHNEQFF. Here the CDR3 DNA reads TGTGCCAGCAGCAGACAGGGCCACAATGAGCAGTTCTTC. The chain carries TRBV7-2 and TRBJ2-1, with 7 bases fitting TRBD1. CDR3 size: 13 residues. V lost 5 bases and J lost 5; bases outside the gene matches: 3. The germline CDR1 and CDR2 sequences are SGHTA and FQGNSA.

The rearrangement uses TRBV2 and TRBJ1-3; D remains unclear. Per germline, CDR1 SNHLY and CDR2 FYNNEI. Trimming stripped 8 bases from V and 4 bases from J, with 9 bases between. CDR3 length: 12 residues. The CDR3 sequence: CASGSGGNTIYF. The CDR3 coding sequence is TGTGCCAGCGGGTCAGGAGGAAACACCATATATTTT.

The chain has TRBV5-6 and TRBJ1-3, with TRBD1 identical over 7 bases. Per the germline V gene, CDR1 is SGHDT and CDR2 is YYEEEE. With 5 bases clipped from V and 2 bases from J, the junction kept 4 bases outside the gene matches. The CDR3 is made up of 14 amino acids. The DNA for the CDR3 is TGTGCCAGCAGATCACAGGGGCCTGGAAACACCATATATTTT. Translation: CASRSQGPGNTIYF.